Sequencing of this T cell receptor beta chain was carried out in a study of T cell repertoires in cytomegalovirus infection. This CDR3 has 14 residues. Germline V gene lookup returns CDR1 SNHLY and CDR2 FYNNEI. V was clipped by 4 bases and J by 1 base, with 10 bases between them. A word on this clonotype: Its specificity is unknown.

TCRdb reanalysed the reads using MiXCR and keeps one entry per CDR3 protein. The sample contains about 770,000 distinct CDR3 sequences, around 29% of which appear only once. The source is a human donor in good health (CMV status not recorded). Some clones in this sample may be carry-over from other donors' samples. The material sequenced was cultured CD8+ T cells from PBMCs, taken from culture after CMV antigen stimulation. J is TRBJ1-1 and V is TRBV2, with unresolved D. This CDR3 reads CASSVSPGNTEAFF. DNA for the CDR3: TGTGCCAGCAGTGTGTCACCGGGGAACACTGAAGCTTTCTTT. Full variable domain (rest looked up from reference TRBV2 and TRBJ1-1): EPEVTQTPSHQVTQMGQEVILRCVPISNHLYFYWYRQILGQKVEFLVSFYNNEISEKSEIFDDQFSVERPDGSNFTLKIRSTKLEDSAMYFCASSVSPGNTEAFFGQGTRLTVV.